The text below deals with one T cell receptor (beta chain). Germline CDR1 reads SGDLS; CDR2 reads YYNGEE. Trimming left V 0 bases short and J 1 base short, with 7 bases between. The CDR3 has 14 amino acids. This sample was included in a study of blood T cell repertoires in COVID-19. Participants' reported clinical history set cohort assignment. Profiling relied on immunoSEQ multiplex PCR, and the TCRdb table lists in-frame clones only, not all of them. Of 290,000 or so clones in the sample, roughly 80% were seen once. The chain recombines TRBV9 with TRBJ2-5; D is unresolved. The sequence derives from a man in his forties who had been exposed to COVID-19. Sequencing was done on a sample of PBMCs or T cells enriched from blood (not recorded which). CDR3: CASSVAPLQETQYF. CDR3 coding DNA: TGTGCCAGCAGCGTAGCCCCACTCCAAGAGACCCAGTACTTC.